One and the same sample provided the 14 T cell receptor beta chains below, sequenced in a study of shared clonotypes between healthy human individuals. The method was immunoSEQ multiplex PCR; TCRdb's version includes in-frame clones alone and lacks a portion of them. The table has 700,000 to 950,000 clones, approximately 96% seen once. Naive-designated CD8 cells lacked CD45RO, were positively enriched for CCR7, and omitted terminally differentiated effector memory CD45RA+ cells. The material sequenced was naive CD8+ T cells sorted from blood. These receptors were taken from a man aged 25-45 years in good health.

This chain connects TRBV7-7 to TRBJ2-6, with D uncertain. The V gene lost 0 bases and the J gene lost 1 base, with 4 bases spanning the gap. Germline CDR1 reads SSHAT; CDR2 reads FNYEAQ (reference sequence). This CDR3 comprises 15 residues. The CDR3 here is CASSLATSGANVLTF. The CDR3 nucleotides read TGTGCCAGCAGCTTAGCTACATCTGGGGCCAACGTCCTGACTTTC.

This clone was recorded a few times. The chain joins TRBV10-3 to TRBJ2-1; D is perhaps TRBD1 (5 bases). Trimming cost V 2 bases and J 1 base, with 9 bases left between them. This CDR3 is built from 15 residues. Germline values: CDR1 ENHRY, CDR2 SYGVKD. The CDR3 region has the DNA TGTGCCATCAGTGAGATAGGGGCGTCCTACAATGAGCAGTTCTTC. Protein: CAISEIGASYNEQFF.

The chain employs TRBV29-1 and TRBJ2-5, with D possibly being TRBD1 (8 bases). The germline V and J ends were trimmed by 6 bases and 4 bases, with 18 bases remaining between them. The CDR3 totals 14 residues. Germline CDR1 and CDR2: SQVTM and ANQGSEA. The CDR3 DNA sequence: TGCAGCGTAGACCCGAGCGGGACAGGAGAGACCCAGTACTTC. Translating gives CSVDPSGTGETQYF.

Note on this clone: At the DNA level, this CDR3 is encoded by other sequences in the same sample as well. CDR3 sequence reads: CASKGTVYGYTF. In nucleotides, the CDR3 is TGTGCCAGCAAGGGGACAGTATATGGCTACACCTTC. This chain connects TRBV2 to TRBJ1-2; 7 bases line up with TRBD1. This CDR3 has 12 amino acids. Trimming cost V 7 bases and J 5 bases; bases outside gene matches: 4. Germline V gene data show CDR1 as SNHLY and CDR2 as FYNNEI.

The chain links TRBV7-9 to TRBJ2-1; 9 nucleotides align to TRBD1. Trimming cost V 5 bases and J 1 base; bases outside gene matches: 3. The V gene's germline CDR1 is SEHNR and CDR2 FQNEAQ (reference sequence). CDR3 length: 15 amino acids. CDR3 sequence: CASSAGQGSYNEQFF. DNA for the CDR3: TGTGCCAGCAGCGCGGGACAGGGATCCTACAATGAGCAGTTCTTC.

The rearrangement uses TRBV7-8 and TRBJ1-1, with D perhaps TRBD1 (6 bases). The germline CDR1 and CDR2 sequences are SGHVS and FQNEAQ. This CDR3 has 14 amino acids. Trimming shortened V by 5 bases and J by 7 bases, and 17 bases separated the two germline ends. This CDR3 is CASSPMGGAIEAFF. The DNA of the CDR3 is TGTGCCAGCAGCCCTATGGGGGGGGCAATTGAAGCTTTCTTT. The full variable domain, its missing parts supplied by reference TRBV7-8 and TRBJ1-1, is GAGVSQSPRYKVAKRGQDVALRCDPISGHVSLFWYQQALGQGPEFLTYFQNEAQLDKSGLPSDRFFAERPEGSVSTLKIQRTQQEDSAVYLCASSPMGGAIEAFFGQGTRLTVV.

This clone appeared once. The V and J genes are TRBV29-1 and TRBJ2-1; tentatively, D is TRBD2 (7 bases). The germline CDR1 and CDR2 sequences are SQVTM and ANQGSEA. V lost 4 bases and J 3 bases, leaving 10 bases between the germline ends. The CDR3 loop spans 13 amino acids. The CDR3 is CSVVGGLYNEQFF. In DNA, the CDR3 is TGCAGCGTTGTCGGGGGGCTCTACAATGAGCAGTTCTTC.

The V gene is TRBV2, the J gene TRBJ2-3; D may be TRBD2 (5 bases). The germline CDR1 and CDR2 sequences are SNHLY and FYNNEI. V was cut by 3 bases and J by 2 bases, with 12 bases left in between. The CDR3 is made up of 15 amino acids. The chain's CDR3 is CASSDPGINTDTQYF. In DNA, the CDR3 is TGTGCCAGCAGTGATCCCGGGATCAACACAGATACGCAGTATTTT.

The V call is TRBV7-2, the J call TRBJ2-1; 9 bases fit TRBD2. The germline V gene encodes CDR1 SGHTA and CDR2 FQGNSA. The CDR3 contains 17 residues. The V gene end was trimmed by 5 bases and the J gene end by 2 bases; junction bases not matched to a gene: 10. The CDR3 coding sequence is TGTGCCAGCAGCCGACCTACTAGCGGGCGTACCTACAATGAGCAGTTCTTC. Translation: CASSRPTSGRTYNEQFF.

V and J are TRBV7-9 and TRBJ2-4, with unresolved D. The germline V gene has CDR1 SEHNR and CDR2 FQNEAQ (reference sequence). The CDR3 contains 15 residues. Trimming shortened V by 5 bases and J by 3 bases, and 14 bases separated the two germline ends. The CDR3 bases are TGTGCCAGCAGCGCACCCCTAGTGGGCAAAAACATTCAGTACTTC. Amino acids: CASSAPLVGKNIQYF.

The J gene is TRBJ2-2, the V gene TRBV5-6; no reliable D call. Trimming stripped 0 bases from V and 3 bases from J, with 6 bases between. Germline V gene lookup returns CDR1 SGHDT and CDR2 YYEEEE. The CDR3 is 14 amino acids. CDR3 residues: CASSLGRDTGELFF. The CDR3 nucleotides read TGTGCCAGCAGCTTGGGACGGGACACCGGGGAGCTGTTTTTT.

As to this clone: Other DNA sequences in this specimen translate into the identical CDR3. The V and J genes are TRBV29-1 and TRBJ2-2, with TRBD2 matching 9 bases. The germline V gene has CDR1 SQVTM and CDR2 ANQGSEA. CDR3 length: 14 amino acids. The ends lost 3 bases at V and 3 bases at J; junction bases unmatched: 2. As DNA, the CDR3 is TGCAGCGTTGACCTAGCGGGATACACCGGGGAGCTGTTTTTT. Amino acids: CSVDLAGYTGELFF.

As regards this clone: A read error may account for a junction end that differs from germline. This rearrangement joins TRBV6-1 to TRBJ2-7, with 13 bases that match TRBD2. This CDR3 is built from 17 residues. The germline V gene has CDR1 MNHNS and CDR2 SASEGT. CDR3 DNA: TGTGCCAGCAGTGGGTCGGGGAAAGGGACTAGCGGGAATTCCATAGTCTTC. Its protein product is CASSGSGKGTSGNSIVF.

The rearrangement links TRBV28 to TRBJ1-5; no definite D call. Germline CDR1 is MDHEN and CDR2 is SYDVKM. The CDR3 runs 13 residues. Trimming left V 5 bases short and J 4 bases short, with 9 bases between. The CDR3: CASSLPGNQPQHF. The CDR3 DNA is TGTGCCAGCAGTCTTCCGGGGAATCAGCCCCAGCATTTT.